These 6 T cell receptor beta chains originate from one sample sequenced in a study of blood T cell repertoires in COVID-19. Generated by immunoSEQ multiplex PCR, the TCRdb table keeps only in-frame clones and is missing some. Here the sample spans about 230,000 clones, approximately 89% being singletons. The sample comprised PBMCs or T cells enriched from blood (not recorded which). Receptors originate from a woman aged 40 to 49 with acute COVID-19.

The chain joins TRBV5-1 to TRBJ2-7; 8 bases are shared with TRBD1. With 0 bases clipped from V and 5 bases from J, the junction kept 7 bases outside the gene matches. This CDR3 spans 15 amino acids. Germline V gene sequence: CDR1 SGHRS, CDR2 YFSETQ. In nucleotides, the CDR3 is TGCGCCAGCAGCTTGGTGGCGACAGGGGAAAACGAGCAGTACTTC. Amino acid sequence: CASSLVATGENEQYF.

The chain has TRBV30 and TRBJ1-3, with D possibly being TRBD1 (5 bases). CDR3 length: 15 amino acids. Between the trimmed V and J ends, which lost 3 bases and 4 bases, there was a span of 16 bases. From germline, CDR1 is GTSNPN and CDR2 SVGIG (reference sequence). The CDR3 is CAWSGGPWAGNTIYF. The DNA for the CDR3 is TGTGCCTGGAGCGGGGGACCTTGGGCCGGAAACACCATATATTTT.

CDR3 nucleotides: TGTGCCATCAGTGAGCTCGGACTAGCGGGAGGCGGGTCCTACAATGAGCAGTTCTTC. Translated, it gives CAISELGLAGGGSYNEQFF. This sequence joins TRBV10-3 and TRBJ2-1; 14 positions agree with TRBD2. The CDR3 covers 19 residues. V gave up 2 bases and J gave up 1 base; unmatched junction bases: 7. Germline lookup yields CDR1 ENHRY and CDR2 SYGVKD.

The chain links TRBV11-2 to TRBJ2-5; no reliable D call. V lost 5 bases and J lost 1, with 14 bases in between. Germline-derived CDR1 and CDR2 are SGHAT and FQNNGV. The CDR3 extends over 15 amino acids. CDR3 nucleotides: TGTGCCAGCAGCGCCCGTAGGCGGATCCAAGAGACCCAGTACTTC. Protein: CASSARRRIQETQYF.

V and J are TRBV2 and TRBJ2-3; TRBD2 matches at 10 bases. In germline, CDR1 is SNHLY, CDR2 FYNNEI. The CDR3 extends over 15 amino acids. After removal of 7 bases from V and 3 bases from J, the junction contained 7 bases not matched to a gene. The DNA of the CDR3 is TGTGCCAGCATCGCCCCGGGACTAGCGACAGATACGCAGTATTTT. Protein product: CASIAPGLATDTQYF.

Comments on this clone: The junction departs from germline at one end; a sequencing error may be responsible. The chain recombines TRBV29-1 with TRBJ2-3; 7 nucleotides align to TRBD1. From germline, CDR1 is SQVTM and CDR2 ANQGSEA. The CDR3 totals 11 residues. CDR3 residues: CSVHSGQAPDF. The CDR3 DNA reads TGCAGCGTCCACTCCGGACAGGCGCCCGATTTT.